The present T cell receptor (beta chain) was sequenced within a study of T-cell memory formation after mild COVID-19. Notes on the study in general: That cross-reactive memory joined was suggested by some responding clones appearing in pre-infection memory. Clones which contracted sat mainly in CM and EM if CD4+, and in EMRA if CD8+.

The table lists this clonotype with a few counts. Antigen: not known. This CDR3 is built from 15 residues. Germline V CDR1 and CDR2: SEHNR, FQNEAQ (reference sequence). V lost 5 bases and J lost 0; bases outside the gene matches: 5. Each CDR3 protein is one row after TCRdb ran MiXCR on the 5' RACE reads. Of approximately 260,000 distinct CDR3 sequences listed, roughly a sixth were seen once; the top ten hold 20% to 25%. The V and J genes are TRBV7-9 and TRBJ2-7; TRBD2 agrees at 9 bases. The sequence was collected from a man aged 18 to 35 who had mild COVID-19 (a few samples of this study predate the infection). Cell type and time point are not known. Input material: PBMCs or a T cell subset sorted from them (not recorded which). CDR3 nucleotide sequence: TGTGCCAGCAGCGGGGGGACTAGCTTCTCCTACGAGCAGTACTTC. Its protein product is CASSGGTSFSYEQYF.